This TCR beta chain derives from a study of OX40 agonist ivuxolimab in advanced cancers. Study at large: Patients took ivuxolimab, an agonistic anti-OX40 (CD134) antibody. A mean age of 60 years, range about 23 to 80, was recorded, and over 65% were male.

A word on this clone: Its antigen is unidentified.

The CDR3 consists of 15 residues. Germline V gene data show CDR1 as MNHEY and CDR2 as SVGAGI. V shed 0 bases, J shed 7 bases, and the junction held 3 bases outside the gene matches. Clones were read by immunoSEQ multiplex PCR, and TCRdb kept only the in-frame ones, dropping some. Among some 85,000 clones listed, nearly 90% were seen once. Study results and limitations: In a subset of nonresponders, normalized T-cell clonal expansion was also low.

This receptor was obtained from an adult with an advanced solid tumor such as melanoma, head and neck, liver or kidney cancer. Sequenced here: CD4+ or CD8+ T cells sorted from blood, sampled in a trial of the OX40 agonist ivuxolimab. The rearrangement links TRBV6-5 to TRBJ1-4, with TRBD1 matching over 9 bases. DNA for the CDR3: TGTGCCAGCAGTTACTCGGGACAGGGTTTTGAAAAACTGTTTTTT. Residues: CASSYSGQGFEKLFF.